This entry describes one T cell receptor beta chain. Method: immunoSEQ multiplex PCR; TCRdb's copy keeps in-frame clones and lacks some. In the table there are 170,000 or so clones, around 63% of which are singletons. This sample was included in a study of shared clonotypes between healthy human individuals. Sequenced sample: memory CD4+ T cells sorted from blood. Sample subset: CD45RA-negative fraction. The sequence was obtained from a young man in good health.

Here the CDR3 DNA reads TGTGCCAGCAGCGTATCGGCGAAAGACTACAATGAGCAGTTCTTC. Translated, it gives CASSVSAKDYNEQFF. The gene calls are TRBV9 and TRBJ2-1; D ambiguous. The CDR3 covers 15 residues. CDR1 and CDR2 (germline): SGDLS, YYNGEE. V was cut by 1 base and J by 3 bases, with 11 bases left in between. Based on the CDR3 plus reference TRBV9 and TRBJ2-1, the full variable domain is DSGVTQTPKHLITATGQRVTLRCSPRSGDLSVYWYQQSLDQGLQFLIQYYNGEERAKGNILERFSAQQFPDLHSELNLSSLELGDSALYFCASSVSAKDYNEQFFGPGTRLTVL.